Here is one TCR beta chain with its context. Source study methods: Researchers report that nucleated cell counts were estimated from reference gene primer amplification. Some clones are missing from TCRdb's copy, which holds only in-frame ones; the method was immunoSEQ multiplex PCR. That table furnishes V, J and clone size, whereas the DNA furnished D and trimming. This sample carries 75,000 to 85,000 clones, 88% of them seen once, and the ten largest clones take around 40%. The record originates from a study of blood T cell repertoires in COVID-19. Turning to the study itself: Researchers got acute and convalescent COVID-19 samples from the United States, Italy and Spain. Sources were T cells, B-cell-depleted T cells, or PBMCs; the material itself was cDNA or gDNA.

Germline V lookup: CDR1 MGHRA, CDR2 YSYEKL. With 1 base clipped from V and 2 bases from J, the junction kept 6 bases outside the gene matches. This CDR3 contains 16 residues. The sample comprised peripheral blood. The clonotype comes from a human donor in a cohort sampled during active COVID-19. This sequence joins TRBV4-1 and TRBJ2-5; 8 bases align to TRBD2. The CDR3 DNA is TGCGCCAGCAGCCAAGGAGGAGCGGGGGTTCAAGAGACCCAGTACTTC. This codes for CASSQGGAGVQETQYF.